This T cell receptor (beta chain) emerged from a study of post-analysis software for immune sequencing data. Tagging with unique molecular identifiers was a feature of the TCR beta cDNA libraries. TCRdb itself ran the PCR reads through MiXCR, one entry per CDR3 protein. The table includes some 890,000 distinct CDR3 sequences, roughly half detected once. The sequence derives from a girl aged 5 to 17 with multiple sclerosis. The sequenced sample was blood.

Here the CDR3 reads CATSRDRDYYEQYF. CDR3 bases: TGTGCCACCAGCAGGGACAGGGACTACTACGAGCAGTACTTC. This chain connects TRBV15 to TRBJ2-7; tentative D call: TRBD1 (8 bases). V was cut by 3 bases and J by 3 bases, with 12 bases left in between. The CDR3 runs to 14 residues. The germline V gene has CDR1 LNHNV and CDR2 YYDKDF (reference sequence).